Each of the 17 T cell receptor beta chains below was sequenced from the same sample in a study of T cell changes during pregnancy in multiple sclerosis. Some clones are missing from TCRdb's copy, which holds only in-frame ones; the method was immunoSEQ multiplex PCR. Of approximately 48,000 clones listed, 90% are singletons. The source material was CD8+ T cells from peripheral blood mononuclear cells, sampled before pregnancy. The origin of the receptors is a female donor with multiple sclerosis, enrolled in a pregnancy study.

V usage is TRBV4-3 and J usage is TRBJ2-1; 9 nucleotides line up with TRBD2. V shed 0 bases and J 4 bases; nucleotides not matched to a gene: 4. Germline assignment: CDR1 LGHNA and CDR2 YSLEER. This CDR3 spans 16 amino acids. The chain's CDR3 is CASSQDESGGYNEQFF. As DNA, the CDR3 is TGCGCCAGCAGCCAAGATGAAAGCGGGGGGTACAATGAGCAGTTCTTC.

V gene TRBV19 combines with J gene TRBJ2-1, with a weak D call TRBD2 (5 bases). The germline V gene has CDR1 LNHDA and CDR2 SQIVND (reference sequence). The CDR3 spans 13 residues. Trimming removed 4 bases at V and 4 bases at J, with 8 bases between. CDR3 loop: CASSTTGYNEQFF. For the CDR3, the DNA is TGTGCCAGTAGTACTACGGGGTACAATGAGCAGTTCTTC. Looking up the rest from reference TRBV19 and TRBJ2-1 gives the full variable domain: DGGITQSPKYLFRKEGQNVTLSCEQNLNHDAMYWYRQDPGQGLRLIYYSQIVNDFQKGDIAEGYSVSREKKESFPLTVTSAQKNPTAFYLCASSTTGYNEQFFGPGTRLTVL.

V gene TRBV7-9 combines with J gene TRBJ2-5, with TRBD1 matching over 9 bases. CDR3 size: 14 residues. The junction had 4 bases not matched to a gene; V was cut back by 8 bases and J by 0 bases. Germline CDR1 is SEHNR and CDR2 is FQNEAQ (reference sequence). In nucleotides, the CDR3 is TGTGCCAGCGGGACAGGGCGCGACCAAGAGACCCAGTACTTC. Its translation: CASGTGRDQETQYF.

This chain connects TRBV29-1 to TRBJ2-7, with a weak D call TRBD1 (6 bases). The CDR3 is made up of 13 amino acids. The germline CDR1 and CDR2 sequences are SQVTM and ANQGSEA. The V end lost 7 bases, the J end lost 2 bases, and 15 bases lay between the germline ends. CDR3 in amino acids: CSAGDTLTYEQYF. The CDR3 DNA follows: TGCAGCGCCGGGGACACTCTAACCTACGAGCAGTACTTC.

For this clone: At one end the junction does not follow the germline gene, possibly because of a read error. The chain joins TRBV7-7 to TRBJ1-1; D unresolved. In germline, CDR1 is SSHAT, CDR2 FNYEAQ (reference sequence). The CDR3 totals 12 residues. The CDR3 nucleotides read TGTGCTAGCAGCCGTAAGAACACTGAAGCTTTCTTT. Translation: CASSRKNTEAFF.

V is TRBV27 and J is TRBJ1-2; 7 nucleotides match TRBD1. Germline V gene lookup returns CDR1 MNHEY and CDR2 SMNVEV (reference sequence). CDR3 size: 13 residues. Losses at the gene ends were 6 bases for V and 6 bases for J; bases not matched to a gene: 7. CDR3 DNA: TGTGCCAGCAGCCCGGGAGGGGGCGATGGCTACACCTTC. Amino acids: CASSPGGGDGYTF.

This chain links TRBV9 with TRBJ1-1; D may be TRBD1 (6 bases). From germline, CDR1 is SGDLS and CDR2 YYNGEE. The CDR3 sequence is 12 residues long. The V end lost 4 bases, the J end lost 6 bases, and 10 bases lay between the germline ends. The CDR3 spells CASSPRGPEAFF. The CDR3, as DNA: TGTGCCAGCAGCCCCAGGGGTCCTGAAGCTTTCTTT.

The chain is built from TRBV9 and TRBJ1-5; 7 nucleotides line up with TRBD1. This CDR3 spans 15 amino acids. In germline, CDR1 is SGDLS, CDR2 YYNGEE. J lost 8 bases, V lost 0 bases, and 8 bases had no gene match. CDR3 sequence: CASSVGGGESEPQHF. CDR3 DNA sequence: TGTGCCAGCAGCGTAGGAGGGGGCGAGAGCGAGCCCCAGCATTTT.

The chain links TRBV5-8 to TRBJ1-2; 7 bases are a match to TRBD1. V lost 4 bases and J lost 6; bases outside the gene matches: 0. CDR1 is SGHTS, CDR2 YDEGEE, per germline. The CDR3 totals 11 residues. The chain's CDR3 is CASSQGDGYTF. CDR3 coding DNA: TGTGCCAGCAGCCAGGGGGATGGCTACACCTTC.

The chain carries TRBV9 and TRBJ2-3; no definite D call. The germline V gene has CDR1 SGDLS and CDR2 YYNGEE. The V end lost 4 bases, the J end lost 4 bases, and 16 bases lay between the germline ends. This CDR3 is 15 amino acids long. The CDR3 DNA reads as TGTGCCAGCAGCCCCGAATCAGGTCCAGCAGATACGCAGTATTTT. It translates to CASSPESGPADTQYF.

The chain links TRBV15 to TRBJ1-1; TRBD1 agrees at 7 bases. With V trimmed by 2 bases and J by 1 base, 4 bases remained unmatched. This CDR3 has 15 residues. Per germline, CDR1 LNHNV and CDR2 YYDKDF (reference sequence). CDR3 DNA: TGTGCCACCAGCAGACGCGGGACAGCGAACACTGAAGCTTTCTTT. Translating gives CATSRRGTANTEAFF.

This chain connects TRBV15 to TRBJ2-1; 15 nucleotides agree with TRBD2. After removal of 5 bases from V and 9 bases from J, the junction contained 14 bases not matched to a gene. The length of the CDR3 is 18 residues. The V gene's germline CDR1 is LNHNV and CDR2 YYDKDF (reference sequence). CDR3 sequence: CATSFAQAGTSGGSEQFF. Written as DNA, the CDR3 is TGTGCCACCAGCTTCGCACAAGCAGGGACTAGCGGGGGGTCTGAGCAGTTCTTC.

This chain links TRBV9 with TRBJ2-7; TRBD2 matches 8 bases. Trimming cost V 4 bases and J 6 bases; bases outside gene matches: 9. Per germline, CDR1 SGDLS and CDR2 YYNGEE. This CDR3 is 14 amino acids long. This chain's CDR3 is CASSSGGVLAEQYF. In DNA form, the CDR3 reads TGTGCCAGCAGCTCGGGGGGGGTATTAGCCGAGCAGTACTTC.

The CDR3 loop is CASSYERGGNEQYF. In DNA, the CDR3 is TGTGCCAGCAGTTACGAACGGGGGGGGAATGAGCAGTACTTC. This chain links TRBV6-6 with TRBJ2-7; 8 nucleotides match TRBD2. J lost 7 bases, V lost 2 bases, and 7 bases had no gene match. The V gene's germline CDR1 is MNHNY and CDR2 SVGAGI (reference sequence). The CDR3 extends over 14 amino acids.

The CDR3 coding sequence is TGTGCCAGCAGCCCCGGACAGGCCATTGAAGCTTTCTTT. It yields the protein CASSPGQAIEAFF. The chain joins TRBV6-6 to TRBJ1-1; 7 bases fit TRBD1. The CDR3 runs 13 residues. Germline values: CDR1 MNHNY, CDR2 SVGAGI (reference sequence). The junction had 8 bases not matched to a gene; V was cut back by 6 bases and J by 7 bases.

CDR3 residues: CASRPDRGRNTEAFF. The CDR3 DNA reads as TGTGCAAGTCGCCCAGACAGGGGGCGCAACACTGAAGCTTTCTTT. The chain is built from TRBV12-2 and TRBJ1-1; the table's D call of TRBD1 was not tested on the DNA. TRBV12-2 is a known pseudogene. This CDR3 region has 15 residues.

J is TRBJ2-5 and V is TRBV2, with D possibly being TRBD1 (5 bases). Trimming cost V 5 bases and J 6 bases, with 13 bases left between them. The germline gives CDR1 SNHLY, CDR2 FYNNEI. The CDR3 spans 13 residues. The CDR3 DNA sequence: TGTGCCAGCAGTCCAGGGTTGGGGAAGACCCAGTACTTC. Its protein product is CASSPGLGKTQYF.